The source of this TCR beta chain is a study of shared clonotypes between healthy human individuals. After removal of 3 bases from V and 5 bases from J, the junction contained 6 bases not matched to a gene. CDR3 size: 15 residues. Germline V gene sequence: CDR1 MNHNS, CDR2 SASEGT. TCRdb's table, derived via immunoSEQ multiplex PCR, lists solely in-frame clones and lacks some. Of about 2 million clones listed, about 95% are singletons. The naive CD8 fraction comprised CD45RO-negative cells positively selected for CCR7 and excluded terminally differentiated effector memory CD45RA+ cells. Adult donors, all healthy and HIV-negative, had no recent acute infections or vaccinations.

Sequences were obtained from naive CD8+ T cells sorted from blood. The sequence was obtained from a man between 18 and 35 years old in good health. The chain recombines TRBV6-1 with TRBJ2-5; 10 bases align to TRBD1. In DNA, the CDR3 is TGTGCCAGCAGTGAGCTGGGACAGGGGTTGGAGACCCAGTACTTC. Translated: CASSELGQGLETQYF.